This section outlines one T cell receptor (beta chain) sequence together with its context. Its target is not known. Generated by immunoSEQ multiplex PCR, the TCRdb table keeps only in-frame clones and is missing some. This sample yields some 53,000 clones, of which roughly 89% are seen a single time; 2.7% belongs to the top ten. This record belongs to a study of T cell responses to AZD1222 COVID-19 vaccine. V dropped 0 bases and J dropped 6 bases, with 4 bases sitting between them. Germline V lookup: CDR1 SGDLS, CDR2 YYNGEE. There are 13 residues in the CDR3. Overall study findings and caveats: White British people made up most donors, females outnumbered males, and clonal diversity was possibly underestimated. Among spike-specific TCRs, nearly half reportedly target unmutated variant regions.

The sample consisted of peripheral blood, taken 28 days after the second AZD1222 dose. The TCR comes from an adult who received the AZD1222 COVID-19 vaccine. This chain joins TRBV9 and TRBJ1-6; no definite D call. The CDR3 region has the DNA TGTGCCAGCAGCGTAGAAAGTAATTCACCCCTCCACTTT. Protein sequence: CASSVESNSPLHF. The whole variable domain, filled in from reference TRBV9 and TRBJ1-6, reads DSGVTQTPKHLITATGQRVTLRCSPRSGDLSVYWYQQSLDQGLQFLIQYYNGEERAKGNILERFSAQQFPDLHSELNLSSLELGDSALYFCASSVESNSPLHFGNGTRLTVT.